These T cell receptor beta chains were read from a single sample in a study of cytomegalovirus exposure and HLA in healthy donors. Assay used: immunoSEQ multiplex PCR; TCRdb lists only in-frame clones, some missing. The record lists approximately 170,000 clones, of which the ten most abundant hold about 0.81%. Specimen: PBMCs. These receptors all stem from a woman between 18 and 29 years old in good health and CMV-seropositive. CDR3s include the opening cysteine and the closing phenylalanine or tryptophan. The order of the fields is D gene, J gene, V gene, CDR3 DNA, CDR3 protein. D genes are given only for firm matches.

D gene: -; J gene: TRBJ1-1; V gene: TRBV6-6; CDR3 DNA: TGTGCCAGCAGTTACTGGGGGCAGGACACTGAAGCTTTCTTT; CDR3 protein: CASSYWGQDTEAFF
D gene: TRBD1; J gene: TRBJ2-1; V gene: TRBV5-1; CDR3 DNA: TGCGCCAGCAGCTCGAGACAGGGGGCAGGCAACAATGAGCAGTTCTTC; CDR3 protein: CASSSRQGAGNNEQFF
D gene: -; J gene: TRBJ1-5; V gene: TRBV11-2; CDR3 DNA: TGTGCCAGCAGCTTGAAAGTCGGTCAGCCCCAGCATTTT; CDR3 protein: CASSLKVGQPQHF
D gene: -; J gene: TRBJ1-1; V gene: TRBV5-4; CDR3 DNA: TGTGCCAGCAGCTCACAGATCGCCATGAACACTGAAGCTTTCTTT; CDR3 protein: CASSSQIAMNTEAFF
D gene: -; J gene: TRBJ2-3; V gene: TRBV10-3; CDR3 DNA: TGTGCCATCACAAGTTCACAGGGCGCAAATACGCAGTATTTT; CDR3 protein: CAITSSQGANTQYF
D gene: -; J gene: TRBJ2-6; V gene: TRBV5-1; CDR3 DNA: TGCGCCAGCAGCTTGGCCGCGGGGTCCGGGGCCAACGTCCTGACTTTC; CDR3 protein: CASSLAAGSGANVLTF
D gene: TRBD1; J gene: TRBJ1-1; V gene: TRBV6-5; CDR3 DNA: TGTGCCAGCACTGAGGGGACAGGGAGGAGCACTGAAGCTTTCTTT; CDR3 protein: CASTEGTGRSTEAFF
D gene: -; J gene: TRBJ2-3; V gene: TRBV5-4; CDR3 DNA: TGTGCCAGCAGCTTGCCTGGCACAGATACGCAGTATTTT; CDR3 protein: CASSLPGTDTQYF
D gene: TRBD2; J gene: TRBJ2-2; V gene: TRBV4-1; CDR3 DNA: TGCGCCAGCAGCCAAGATCGTACGGGGACTAGGAACACCGGGGAGCTGTTTTTT; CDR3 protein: CASSQDRTGTRNTGELFF
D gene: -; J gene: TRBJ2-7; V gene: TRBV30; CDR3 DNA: TGTGCCTGGAGTTCGGGGAATACCGAGCAGTACTTC; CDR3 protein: CAWSSGNTEQYF
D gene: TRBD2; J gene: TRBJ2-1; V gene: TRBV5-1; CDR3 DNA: TGCGCCAGCAGCCGACGGGGAGGGGACGATGAGCAGTTCTTC; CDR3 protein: CASSRRGGDDEQFF
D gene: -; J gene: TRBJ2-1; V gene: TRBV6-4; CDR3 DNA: TGTGCCAGCAGTGACTCGAGTTTGAATGAGCAGTTCTTC; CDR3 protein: CASSDSSLNEQFF
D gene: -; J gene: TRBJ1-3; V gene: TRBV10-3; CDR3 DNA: TGTGCCATCACGACAGCCGGTCTTACTATCTCTGGAAACACCATATATTTT; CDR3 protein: CAITTAGLTISGNTIYF
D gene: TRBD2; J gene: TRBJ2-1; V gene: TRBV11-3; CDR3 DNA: TGTGCCAGCAGCCCGACTAGCGGGGGAGGGGGGGAGCAGTTCTTC; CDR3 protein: CASSPTSGGGGEQFF
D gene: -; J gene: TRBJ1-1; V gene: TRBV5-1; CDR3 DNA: TGCGCCAGCACTCCACAGACAGGAGAGAACACTGAAGCTTTCTTT; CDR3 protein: CASTPQTGENTEAFF
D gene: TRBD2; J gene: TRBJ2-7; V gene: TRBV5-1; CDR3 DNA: TGCGCCAGCAGCTTGAGGACTAGCGGCTACGGGCAGTACTTC; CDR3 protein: CASSLRTSGYGQYF
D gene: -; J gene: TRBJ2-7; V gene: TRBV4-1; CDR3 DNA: TGCGCCAGCAGCCCTAGTTGGAGGGCCAGCACCTACGAGCAGTACTTC; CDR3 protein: CASSPSWRASTYEQYF
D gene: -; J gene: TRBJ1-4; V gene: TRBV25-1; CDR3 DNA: TGTGCCAGCAGTGAATATGCGGGGAGCGAAAAACTGTTTTTT; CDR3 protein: CASSEYAGSEKLFF
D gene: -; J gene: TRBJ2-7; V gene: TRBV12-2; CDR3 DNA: TGTGCAAGTCGCTTAGCCGCTATATGGACAGGGAAAGTGATCTACGAGCAGTACTTC; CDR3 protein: CASRLAAIWTGKVIYEQYF
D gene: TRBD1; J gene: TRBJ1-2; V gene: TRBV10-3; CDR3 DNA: TGTGCCATCAGTGACTCTGACAGGGCTACCTATGGCTACACCTTC; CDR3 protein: CAISDSDRATYGYTF
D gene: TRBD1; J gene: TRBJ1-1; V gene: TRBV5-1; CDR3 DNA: TGTGCCAGCAGCTTCGGGGGACAGACTGAAGCTTTCTTT; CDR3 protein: CASSFGGQTEAFF
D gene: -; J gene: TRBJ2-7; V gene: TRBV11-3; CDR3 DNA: TGTGCCAGCAGCTTATCTCGGACAGCCTCCTACGAGCAGTACTTC; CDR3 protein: CASSLSRTASYEQYF
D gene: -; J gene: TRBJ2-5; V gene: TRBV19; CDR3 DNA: TGTGCCAGTAGTGGGGGCGCGGGGGCTGAGACCCAGTACTTC; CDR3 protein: CASSGGAGAETQYF
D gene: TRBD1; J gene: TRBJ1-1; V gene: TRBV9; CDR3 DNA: TGTGCCAGCACAAAGGGGGCTGAAAACACTGAAGCTTTCTTT; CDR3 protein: CASTKGAENTEAFF
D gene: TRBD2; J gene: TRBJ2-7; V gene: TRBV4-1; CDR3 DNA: TGCGCCAGCAGCCCACAGCGGGGGGGCTCTCGCGAGCAGTACTTC; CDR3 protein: CASSPQRGGSREQYF
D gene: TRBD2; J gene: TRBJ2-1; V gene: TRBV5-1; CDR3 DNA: TGCGCCAGCAGCTCCGGGGGGAGCTCCTACAATGAGCAGTTCTTC; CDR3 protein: CASSSGGSSYNEQFF
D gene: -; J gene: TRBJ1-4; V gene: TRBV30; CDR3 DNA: TGTGCCTGGAGTAGGACAGAGGGGGAAAAACTGTTTTTT; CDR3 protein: CAWSRTEGEKLFF
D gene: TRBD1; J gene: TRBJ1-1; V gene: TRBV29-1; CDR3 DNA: TGCAGCGTGATGATTTCGGACAGGGGCACTGAAGCTTTCTTT; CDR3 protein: CSVMISDRGTEAFF
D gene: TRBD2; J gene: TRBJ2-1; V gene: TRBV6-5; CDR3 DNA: TGTGCCAGCACCGGGACTAGCGGGAGCTATGAGCAGTTCTTC; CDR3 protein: CASTGTSGSYEQFF